The rows below give T cell receptor beta chains drawn from one sample of a study of shared clonotypes between healthy human individuals. TCRdb keeps only in-frame clones here, not all; method: immunoSEQ multiplex PCR. The table shows about 1.1 million clones, with about 80% occurring only once. The sequenced sample was memory CD4+ T cells from PBMCs. The receptors derive from a man aged 18 to 30 in good health. Some clones in this sample may be carry-over from other donors' samples. Each CDR3 is given with its conserved first and last residue. Size tells how often a clone was seen (once, few, many) or the class of an expanded clone, and some rows leave it out.

>TRBV5-1|16|.
CASSPLAGVTYNEQFF
>TRBV28|17|.
CASSSGAGESLTYGYTF
>TRBV27|15|.
CASSTRGLGTDTQYF
>TRBV29-1|14|.
CSAEHPEGGGGYTF
>TRBV4-1|13|.
CASSQGRGSPLHF
>TRBV5-1|12|many
CASSFDTYGYTF
>TRBV7-9|11|.
CASSLLSGQYF
>TRBV30|13|few
CAWKQQANTEAFF
>TRBV28|13|.
CASSPFTDTEAFF
>TRBV6-5|15|.
CASSLTGISTDTQYF
>TRBV2|12|.
CASSYRVYEQYF
>TRBV15|15|.
CATSGGTGRDTEAFF
>TRBV11-2|14|.
CASSQGEERETQYF
>TRBV11-2|14|.
CASGWTAGTDTQYF
>TRBV5-1|20|.
CASSSRTASAGASGRGEQYF
>TRBV28|16|once
CASGILAEGTYNEQFF
>TRBV30|14|.
CAWGQVNSNQPQHF
>TRBV7-9|16|.
CASSLLAGVDLDTQYF
>TRBV27|15|.
CASSPIALQADTQYF
>TRBV25-1|13|few
CASSYGSTAEAFF
>TRBV28|15|.
CASTMGGVSSYEQYF
>TRBV5-6|16|once
CASSLRLAVDQETQYF
>TRBV7-9|14|.
CASSLGGNSYGYTF
>TRBV6-6|15|.
CASSLPDRGVNEQFF
>TRBV4-3|14|.
CASSGELANEKLFF
>TRBV5-1|14|.
CASSLVQGMGEQYF
>TRBV5-1|15|.
CASSLWTGGGDTQYF
>TRBV7-9|15|.
CASSRTNAKLSEQFF
>TRBV30|12|few
CAWGGGSQPQHF
>TRBV5-1|15|.
CASSFGTSGHNEQFF
>TRBV11-3|14|many
CASSLGRAPDTQYF
>TRBV7-8|16|.
CASSLGPAGNSYEQYF
>TRBV4-3|17|.
CASSQDGVSGTEDTQYF
>TRBV7-9|14|.
CASSLGHINQPQHF
>TRBV28|13|many
CASSFETPPQQYF
>TRBV28|15|.
CASSTREGGSYEQYF
>TRBV11-2|18|few
CASSPRGGGTLVNTEAFF
>TRBV6-5|16|.
CASSSRLAVGPNEQFF
>TRBV9|16|.
CASSVAPGVSGNTIYF
>TRBV6-5|15|.
CASRPRGLLANEQFF
>TRBV5-6|15|.
CASSLKGVRSAEQFF
>TRBV18|13|many
CASSRSGDQPQHF
>TRBV5-5|14|.
CASSHSTDTYEQYF
>TRBV5-1|14|.
CASAHGQGRDEQFF